The next 28 T cell receptor beta chains were all read from a single sample in a study of metastatic and nonmetastatic thyroid tumors. TCRdb redid the clone calls on the PCR reads using MiXCR. The data show thousands of clones, roughly 32% seen once. Thyroid surgery was preceded by no treatment in any patient. Material for sequencing was adjacent normal tissue. The source is a female donor with papillary thyroid cancer or a benign thyroid nodule (not recorded which). Some clones in this sample may be carry-over from other donors' samples.

The chain employs TRBV11-2 and TRBJ1-1; tentatively, D is TRBD1 (6 bases). The CDR3 covers 14 residues. Trimming removed 2 bases at V and 6 bases at J, with 13 bases between. CDR1 is SGHAT, CDR2 FQNNGV, per germline. CDR3 loop: CASSLILGAAEAFF. The CDR3 nucleotides read TGTGCCAGCAGCTTAATCCTGGGGGCAGCTGAAGCTTTCTTT.

CDR3 nucleotide sequence: TGCAGTGCTAAACAGAAAGCCTACGAGCAGTACTTC. Translating it yields CSAKQKAYEQYF. This rearrangement joins TRBV20-1 to TRBJ2-7, with no clear D. This CDR3 has 12 amino acids. Per the germline V gene, CDR1 is DFQATT and CDR2 is SNEGSKA (reference sequence). Deletions cut 4 bases from V and 2 bases from J, with 9 bases between.

By its share, this clone is large. This chain links TRBV11-3 with TRBJ1-6; D unclear. CDR3 length: 13 amino acids. Between the trimmed V and J ends, which lost 5 bases and 6 bases, there was a span of 8 bases. Germline-derived CDR1 and CDR2 are SGHNT and YENEEA. CDR3 amino acids: CASSISSNSPLHF. The CDR3 region has the DNA TGTGCCAGCAGCATAAGCTCTAATTCACCCCTCCACTTT. Based on the CDR3 plus reference TRBV11-3 and TRBJ1-6, the full variable domain is EAGVVQSPRYKIIEKKQPVAFWCNPISGHNTLYWYLQNLGQGPELLIRYENEEAVDDSQLPKDRFSAERLKGVDSTLKIQPAELGDSAVYLCASSISSNSPLHFGNGTRLTVT.

This clone rates as medium-sized (0.01 to 0.1%). V gene TRBV19 combines with J gene TRBJ2-5, with a tentative D call TRBD2 (5 bases). The CDR3 covers 13 residues. Trimming left V 5 bases short and J 0 bases short, with 7 bases between. Germline lookup yields CDR1 LNHDA and CDR2 SQIVND (reference sequence). CDR3 sequence: CASSLAYQETQYF. CDR3 nucleotide sequence: TGTGCCAGTAGTCTAGCTTACCAAGAGACCCAGTACTTC.

This clone occurred a few times. The V call is TRBV12-3 or TRBV12-4, the J call TRBJ2-7; no definite D call. The CDR3 has 11 residues. V lost 5 bases and J lost 3, with 5 bases in between. Here the CDR3 DNA reads TGTGCCAGCAGTCCCAACTACGAGCAGTACTTC. It translates to CASSPNYEQYF.

The chain uses TRBV11-1 and TRBJ1-1, with D perhaps TRBD1 (6 bases). V lost 5 bases, J lost 0 bases, and 13 bases lay in between. Per germline, CDR1 SGHAT and CDR2 FQDESV (reference sequence). The CDR3 length is 15 residues. The CDR3 region is CASSPQGTMNTEAFF. The DNA of the CDR3 is TGTGCCAGCAGCCCCCAGGGGACGATGAACACTGAAGCTTTCTTT.

This clone is labeled large (0.1 to 1%). The chain employs TRBV6-4 and TRBJ1-1; D is ambiguous. Deletions cut 3 bases from V and 5 bases from J, with 10 bases between. The germline CDR1 and CDR2 sequences are MRHNA and SNTAGT. CDR3 length: 13 residues. The CDR3 loop reads CASSEDGGTEAFF. The CDR3 DNA follows: TGTGCCAGCAGTGAAGACGGCGGGACTGAAGCTTTCTTT.

CDR3: CASRATWGGQRPRSTDTQYF. DNA for the CDR3: TGTGCCAGCAGAGCTACCTGGGGGGGTCAGAGGCCTCGTAGCACAGATACGCAGTATTTT. The chain carries TRBV25-1 and TRBJ2-3; TRBD2 matches 7 bases. The CDR3 totals 20 residues. J gave up 0 bases and V 6 bases, and 21 bases lay outside the gene matches. CDR1 and CDR2 from the germline V gene are MGHDK and SYGVNS. The whole variable domain, filled in from reference TRBV25-1 and TRBJ2-3, reads EADIYQTPRYLVIGTGKKITLECSQTMGHDKMYWYQQDPGMELHLIHYSYGVNSTEKGDLSSESTVSRIRTEHFPLTLESARPSHTSQYLCASRATWGGQRPRSTDTQYFGPGTRLTVL.

By sample fraction, this clone is large. This rearrangement joins TRBV2 to TRBJ1-2; maybe TRBD1 (5 bases). This CDR3 is 14 amino acids long. The germline gives CDR1 SNHLY, CDR2 FYNNEI. V was pared by 7 bases and J by 2 bases, with 14 bases between. CDR3 residues: CASNIQRGNYGYTF. The CDR3 DNA follows: TGTGCCAGCAACATTCAGAGGGGAAACTATGGCTACACCTTC.

This clone was seen only a few times. The DNA of the CDR3 is TGTGCCAGCAGTTTAAACCCACTCCTTAATCAGCCCCAGCATTTT. The encoded protein is CASSLNPLLNQPQHF. The chain joins TRBV27 to TRBJ1-5; no reliable D call. The germline gives CDR1 MNHEY, CDR2 SMNVEV (reference sequence). V dropped 2 bases and J dropped 4 bases, with 12 bases sitting between them. This CDR3 contains 15 residues.

To note about this clone: Its ends do not fully match the called genes, so a read error is possible. The identical CDR3 is also encoded by other nucleotide sequences in the sample. DNA of the CDR3: TGTGCCATCAGTGAGCGGCTAGCTGGTGGGGCCGGGGAGCTGTTTTTC. Its translation is CAISERLAGGAGELFF. The chain recombines TRBV10-3 with TRBJ2-2, with D perhaps matching TRBD1 or TRBD2 (5 bases each). The length of the CDR3 is 16 residues. Germline CDR1 reads ENHRY; CDR2 reads SYGVKD.

The rearrangement links TRBV6-1 to TRBJ1-5, with 10 bases fitting TRBD1. The CDR3 length is 15 residues. V dropped 6 bases and J dropped 7; count of bases not matched to a gene: 9. The germline V gene encodes CDR1 MNHNS and CDR2 SASEGT. CDR3 sequence (DNA): TGTGCCAGCAGACCGGGGACAGGGGTTGGACAGCCCCAGCATTTT. Its protein is CASRPGTGVGQPQHF.

The V call is TRBV7-9, the J call TRBJ1-5; 8 bases are shared with TRBD1. CDR1 and CDR2 from the germline V gene are SEHNR and FQNEAQ (reference sequence). V lost 3 bases, J lost 5 bases, and 3 bases stayed unmatched. CDR3 length: 14 residues. CDR3 in DNA: TGTGCCAGCAGCTTCCCAGGGGGCGATCAGCCCCAGCATTTT. This translates into CASSFPGGDQPQHF.

This clone was picked up a small number of times. This chain joins TRBV11-1 and TRBJ1-1; 9 nucleotides line up with TRBD1. CDR3 length: 15 residues. In germline, CDR1 is SGHAT, CDR2 FQDESV (reference sequence). V trimming: 5 bases; J trimming: 4 bases; junction bases outside the gene matches: 8. The CDR3 bases are TGTGCCAGCAGCCTCCTACAGGGGGCGTTCACTGAAGCTTTCTTT. Translated: CASSLLQGAFTEAFF.

V gene TRBV24-1 combines with J gene TRBJ2-5, with D possibly TRBD1 on 6 matching bases. Gene TRBJ2-1 matches the end of the DNA better, so the J call may be wrong. Germline V lookup: CDR1 KGHDR, CDR2 SFDVKD. The CDR3 spans 16 residues. The CDR3 is CATSDPTGISVDEQFF. The CDR3 DNA reads as TGTGCCACCAGTGACCCTACAGGGATCAGCGTCGATGAGCAGTTCTTC.

V usage is TRBV4-3 and J usage is TRBJ2-7; D might be TRBD1 (6 bases). Per the germline V gene, CDR1 is LGHNA and CDR2 is YSLEER. Trimming cost V 3 bases and J 3 bases, with 12 bases left between them. The CDR3 is 14 residues long. The CDR3 region is CASSHLRDNYEQYF. The DNA of the CDR3 is TGCGCCAGCAGCCACCTCCGGGACAACTACGAGCAGTACTTC.

Points on this clone: The CDR3 end shows no conserved phenylalanine or tryptophan, and so a read error is likely. The chain is built from TRBV5-5 and TRBJ2-1, with TRBD2 as a possible D gene (6 bases). The germline V gene encodes CDR1 SGHKS and CDR2 YYEKEE (reference sequence). CDR3 length equals 14 residues. CDR3 nucleotide sequence: TGTGTCAGCAGCTTGCAGACTAGTTCAGATGAGCAGTTCCTC. It is translated as CVSSLQTSSDEQFL.

The CDR3 loop is CSAAAGTSELDEQFF. CDR3 nucleotides: TGCAGTGCCGCGGCCGGGACTAGCGAATTGGATGAGCAGTTCTTC. The chain recombines TRBV20-1 with TRBJ2-1; TRBD2 matches at 10 bases. This CDR3 contains 15 residues. Germline lookup yields CDR1 DFQATT and CDR2 SNEGSKA (reference sequence). With V trimmed by 6 bases and J by 8 bases, 13 bases remained unmatched.

A word on this clone: One end of the junction varies from germline; a read error may be responsible. This rearrangement joins TRBV7-2 to TRBJ1-2; 8 bases map to TRBD1. CDR1 and CDR2 (germline): SGHTA, FQGNSA. The CDR3 spans 15 residues. The CDR3 DNA is TGTGCCAGCAACCCAGGACAGGGCGACAACTATGGCAACACCTTC. Translating gives CASNPGQGDNYGNTF.

This clone occurred a few times. The rearrangement joins TRBV2 to TRBJ2-3; 8 nucleotides agree with TRBD2. The CDR3 sequence is 14 residues long. The germline V gene encodes CDR1 SNHLY and CDR2 FYNNEI. The trim removed 6 bases at V and 4 bases at J, leaving 6 bases unmatched. The CDR3 DNA reads as TGTGCCAGCAGAGGTAGCGGGATGTCAGATACGCAGTATTTT. This sequence encodes CASRGSGMSDTQYF.

This clone qualifies as medium-sized. The chain couples TRBV7-6 to TRBJ2-6, with 9 bases identical to TRBD1. The CDR3 extends over 19 amino acids. Trimming cost V 1 base and J 0 bases; bases outside gene matches: 7. The germline V gene encodes CDR1 SGHVS and CDR2 FNYEAQ. CDR3: CASSLEKTGGTSGANVLTF. Written as DNA, the CDR3 is TGTGCCAGCAGCTTAGAGAAGACAGGGGGTACCTCTGGGGCCAACGTCCTGACTTTC.

This clone is medium-sized (0.01 to 0.1%) in the sample. The chain links TRBV11-2 to TRBJ2-5; D is possibly TRBD2 (6 bases). Germline CDR1 is SGHAT and CDR2 is FQNNGV. V lost 1 base and J lost 4, with 10 bases in between. This CDR3 has 14 residues. The CDR3 DNA is TGTGCCAGCAGCTTAGTGGCGGGAACAGAGACCCAGTACTTC. Protein: CASSLVAGTETQYF.

By sample fraction, this clone is medium-sized. The V and J genes are TRBV12-3 or TRBV12-4 and TRBJ2-2, with unresolved D. CDR3 size: 15 residues. V was trimmed by 3 bases and J by 1 base, leaving 9 bases between them. The CDR3 loop reads CASSFTLLNTGELFF. The CDR3 DNA sequence: TGTGCCAGCAGTTTCACCCTCCTGAACACCGGGGAGCTGTTTTTT.

By sample share, this clone is medium-sized. The chain joins TRBV19 to TRBJ1-5, with D tentatively TRBD1 (6 bases). V lost 5 bases and J lost 7, with 12 bases in between. Germline values: CDR1 LNHDA, CDR2 SQIVND (reference sequence). The CDR3 is 13 amino acids. The CDR3 nucleotides are TGTGCCAGTAGTGCAGGGGTTAGGCAGCCCCAGCATTTT. Translation: CASSAGVRQPQHF.

This clone has a count of ten or more. Different DNA sequences within this sample yield the same CDR3. This chain joins TRBV4-3 and TRBJ2-3; 8 positions match TRBD2. V lost 4 bases and J lost 3; bases outside the gene matches: 3. Germline V gene lookup returns CDR1 LGHNA and CDR2 YSLEER. This CDR3 region has 14 residues. The CDR3 sequence: CASSLGGGTDTQYF. The CDR3 DNA is TGCGCCAGCAGCCTGGGCGGGGGGACAGATACGCAGTATTTT.

In its sample, this clone was seen many times. J is TRBJ1-5 and V is TRBV4-1; D remains ambiguous. CDR1 and CDR2 from the germline V gene are MGHRA and YSYEKL. V lost 1 base and J lost 7, with 20 bases in between. The CDR3 is made up of 17 amino acids. CDR3 sequence: CASSQVGGPKWSQPQHF. The CDR3 nucleotides are TGCGCCAGCAGCCAAGTCGGTGGCCCCAAGTGGTCACAGCCCCAGCATTTT.

Sample share makes this clone medium-sized. V is TRBV2 and J is TRBJ1-4; D not resolved. Germline-derived CDR1 and CDR2 are SNHLY and FYNNEI. V lost 8 bases and J lost 7, with 8 bases in between. The CDR3 loop spans 11 amino acids. The CDR3 DNA sequence: TGTGCCAGCGGTTGGAGTGAAAAACTGTTTTTT. Protein: CASGWSEKLFF.

The table lists this clone with a few counts. The same CDR3 also results from other DNA sequences found in this sample. The V and J genes are TRBV4-1 and TRBJ1-4; TRBD1 agrees at 7 bases. V lost 0 bases, J lost 11 bases, and 12 bases stayed unmatched. The CDR3 is 16 amino acids. The germline V gene has CDR1 MGHRA and CDR2 YSYEKL. The CDR3 is CASSQDGGRGEGKLFF. In nucleotides, the CDR3 is TGCGCCAGCAGCCAAGATGGGGGCAGGGGGGAGGGGAAACTGTTTTTT.